This entry lists 30 T cell receptor beta chains sequenced from one sample in a study of cytomegalovirus exposure and HLA in healthy donors. PCR used 60 Vbeta primers and 13 Jbeta primers. Data came from immunoSEQ multiplex PCR; TCRdb stores just in-frame clones and leaves some out. The sample shows fewer than 200,000 clones, more than 75% of them seen only once. Sequenced sample: PBMCs. These receptor sequences come from a man aged 18 to 29 in good health and CMV-seropositive.

V and J are TRBV5-6 and TRBJ1-5; D call uncertain. The germline V gene encodes CDR1 SGHDT and CDR2 YYEEEE. The CDR3 runs to 15 residues. With 1 base removed from V and 0 bases from J, the gap between germline ends came to 8 bases. The CDR3 here is CASSLSAYSNQPQHF. For the CDR3, the DNA is TGTGCCAGCAGCTTGAGTGCCTATAGCAATCAGCCCCAGCATTTT.

The chain recombines TRBV27 with TRBJ1-1; D remains unclear. CDR1 MNHEY and CDR2 SMNVEV come from the germline V gene (reference sequence). Between the trimmed V and J ends, which lost 7 bases and 1 base, there was a span of 10 bases. This CDR3 region has 13 residues. In DNA, the CDR3 is TGTGCCAGCATGCGGAAGGCGAACACTGAAGCTTTCTTT. Protein product: CASMRKANTEAFF.

This CDR3 is CASSGDRPNTEAFF. Here the CDR3 DNA reads TGTGCCAGCAGTGGGGACAGGCCGAACACTGAAGCTTTCTTT. This chain uses TRBV6-1 with TRBJ1-1, with 8 bases that match TRBD1. Trimming cost V 4 bases and J 1 base; bases outside gene matches: 2. Germline CDR1 is MNHNS and CDR2 is SASEGT. The CDR3 has 14 amino acids.

The genes are TRBV2 and TRBJ1-5, with a weak D call TRBD1 (5 bases). Germline V gene data show CDR1 as SNHLY and CDR2 as FYNNEI. V was trimmed by 6 bases and J by 0 bases, leaving 12 bases between them. The CDR3 is made up of 15 amino acids. CDR3 in amino acids: CASRTNRNSNQPQHF. The CDR3 DNA reads TGTGCCAGCAGAACTAACAGGAATAGCAATCAGCCCCAGCATTTT.

This clone was detected only once. The rearrangement links TRBV5-4 to TRBJ2-7, with D maybe TRBD2 (6 bases). Germline V gene lookup returns CDR1 SGHNT and CDR2 YYREEE (reference sequence). The CDR3 runs to 12 residues. The CDR3 nucleotides are TGTGCTTCCAGCCGGGGGACGGACGAGCAGTACTTC. Amino acid sequence: CASSRGTDEQYF.

This clone was observed once. V and J are TRBV4-1 and TRBJ2-7; TRBD2 agrees at 10 bases. CDR3 length equals 16 residues. Losses at the gene ends were 4 bases for V and 0 bases for J; bases not matched to a gene: 6. Germline assignment: CDR1 MGHRA and CDR2 YSYEKL. CDR3: CASSLGTSVSSYEQYF. In DNA, the CDR3 is TGCGCCAGCAGCCTCGGGACTAGCGTCAGCTCCTACGAGCAGTACTTC.

The J gene is TRBJ1-1, the V gene TRBV6-6; D ambiguous. Germline V CDR1 and CDR2: MNHNY, SVGAGI (reference sequence). The CDR3 sequence is 15 residues long. V was clipped by 6 bases and J by 3 bases, with 17 bases between them. CDR3 DNA: TGTGCCAGCAGCCCTCCTGGACTGAGGGACACTGAAGCTTTCTTT. This codes for CASSPPGLRDTEAFF.

The chain uses TRBV29-1 and TRBJ2-2, with TRBD1 identical over 11 bases. V lost 5 bases to trimming and J lost 6 bases; unmatched junction nucleotides: 2. The CDR3 is 13 residues long. Per germline, CDR1 SQVTM and CDR2 ANQGSEA. CDR3 in DNA: TGCAGCGTTCAGGGACAGGGGGCCGGGGAGCTGTTTTTT. Protein: CSVQGQGAGELFF.

The chain uses TRBV7-2 and TRBJ2-5, with TRBD2 matching over 16 bases. Per germline, CDR1 SGHTA and CDR2 FQGNSA. V lost 1 base, J lost 3 bases, and 2 bases stayed unmatched. This CDR3 has 17 residues. The CDR3 DNA is TGTGCCAGCAGCTTAGTAGGGACTAGCGGGGGGGAAGAGACCCAGTACTTC. Amino acid sequence: CASSLVGTSGGEETQYF.

The chain links TRBV29-1 to TRBJ2-4, with 7 bases aligning to TRBD1. Losses at the gene ends were 7 bases for V and 8 bases for J; bases not matched to a gene: 11. Germline assignment: CDR1 SQVTM and CDR2 ANQGSEA. CDR3 length equals 13 residues. As DNA, the CDR3 is TGCAGCGGGAGAAAGGGGGCGTCGGACATTCAGTACTTC. This gives the protein CSGRKGASDIQYF.

The V gene is TRBV10-3, the J gene TRBJ2-3, with 14 bases aligning to TRBD2. The CDR3 length is 16 residues. Germline loops: CDR1 ENHRY, CDR2 SYGVKD. The V and J ends lost 4 bases and 2 bases, in that order; junction bases with no gene match: 2. DNA for the CDR3: TGTGCCATCAGTGCGACTAGCGGGGGGGTCACAGATACGCAGTATTTT. Translated, it gives CAISATSGGVTDTQYF.

J is TRBJ2-7 and V is TRBV2; 9 bases line up with TRBD1. V dropped 5 bases and J dropped 1; count of bases not matched to a gene: 9. CDR1 is SNHLY and CDR2 is FYNNEI in the germline V gene. The CDR3 runs 16 residues. The CDR3 nucleotides read TGTGCCAGCAGTAGAGCGACAGGGGGAACGTCCTACGAGCAGTACTTC. It specifies CASSRATGGTSYEQYF.

The chain is built from TRBV7-6 and TRBJ2-7; 7 bases agree with TRBD2. This CDR3 contains 15 residues. From germline, CDR1 is SGHVS and CDR2 FNYEAQ. V shed 0 bases, J shed 2 bases, and the junction held 4 bases outside the gene matches. The CDR3 DNA sequence: TGTGCCAGCAGCTTAGCGGGAGGGGAGCCCTACGAGCAGTACTTC. It encodes CASSLAGGEPYEQYF.

The chain couples TRBV19 to TRBJ2-2; D gene unclear. V lost 1 base, J lost 1 base, and 4 bases lay in between. Germline CDR1 and CDR2: LNHDA and SQIVND (reference sequence). CDR3 length: 14 amino acids. CDR3 DNA: TGTGCCAGTAGTATAGGGCAGAACACCGGGGAGCTGTTTTTT. This encodes CASSIGQNTGELFF.

The chain joins TRBV10-3 to TRBJ2-6; D not certain. With 0 bases removed from V and 0 bases from J, the gap between germline ends came to 15 bases. Germline lookup yields CDR1 ENHRY and CDR2 SYGVKD. The CDR3 consists of 19 residues. CDR3 sequence: CAISESMAVFHSGANVLTF. In DNA form, the CDR3 reads TGTGCCATCAGTGAGTCGATGGCGGTTTTCCACTCTGGGGCCAACGTCCTGACTTTC.

The V and J genes are TRBV27 and TRBJ2-3; 9 nucleotides match TRBD2. Germline-derived CDR1 and CDR2 are MNHEY and SMNVEV (reference sequence). The CDR3 has 14 amino acids. V dropped 6 bases and J dropped 1; count of bases not matched to a gene: 2. CDR3 DNA sequence: TGTGCCAGCAGGCGGGGGGGCGGCACAGATACGCAGTATTTT. Its protein product is CASRRGGGTDTQYF.

The chain couples TRBV14 to TRBJ2-1, with 8 bases identical to TRBD2. CDR1 is SGHDN and CDR2 is FVKESK in the germline V gene. Losses at the gene ends were 1 base for V and 8 bases for J; bases not matched to a gene: 16. CDR3 length: 18 residues. The CDR3 sequence is CASSQVAGGARVEDEQFF. The CDR3 DNA sequence: TGTGCCAGCAGCCAAGTAGCCGGGGGGGCCAGAGTTGAGGATGAGCAGTTCTTC.

The genes are TRBV6-1 and TRBJ1-2; possibly TRBD1 for D (6 bases). This CDR3 comprises 12 residues. Trimming took off 10 bases at V and 8 bases at J, with 17 bases between the two ends. Germline assignment: CDR1 MNHNS and CDR2 SASEGT. The DNA of the CDR3 is TGTGCCACAACACAGGGTGGGAGAGGCTACACCTTC. Protein product: CATTQGGRGYTF.

This clone was found once. The V gene is TRBV7-8, the J gene TRBJ2-7; 8 bases are a match to TRBD1. Germline CDR1 is SGHVS and CDR2 is FQNEAQ. V trimming: 1 base; J trimming: 3 bases; junction bases outside the gene matches: 2. This CDR3 spans 14 amino acids. CDR3 sequence: CASSLVGTGYEQYF. The CDR3 nucleotides are TGTGCCAGCAGCTTAGTCGGGACAGGCTACGAGCAGTACTTC.

This chain joins TRBV19 and TRBJ2-2; 11 bases are shared with TRBD1. Germline V gives CDR1 LNHDA, CDR2 SQIVND (reference sequence). This CDR3 is 16 amino acids long. After removal of 5 bases from V and 7 bases from J, the junction contained 9 bases not matched to a gene. The CDR3 DNA follows: TGTGCCAGTAGTCCCCGGGACAGGGGGTATAGCGGGGAGCTGTTTTTT. Translation: CASSPRDRGYSGELFF.

This rearrangement joins TRBV27 to TRBJ1-5, with 7 nucleotides matching TRBD1. After removal of 6 bases from V and 1 base from J, the junction contained 6 bases not matched to a gene. Germline V lookup: CDR1 MNHEY, CDR2 SMNVEV (reference sequence). This CDR3 region has 15 residues. CDR3 region: CASRDGTESNQPQHF. In DNA form, the CDR3 reads TGTGCCAGCAGAGACGGGACAGAGAGCAATCAGCCCCAGCATTTT.

This chain joins TRBV7-3 and TRBJ2-5; a possible D gene is TRBD2 (5 bases). Germline CDR1 SGHTA, CDR2 FQGTGA. Trimming shortened V by 0 bases and J by 5 bases, and 13 bases separated the two germline ends. The CDR3 loop spans 15 amino acids. The CDR3, as DNA: TGTGCCAGCAGCTTAACCGCTAGCCCCCCCGAGACCCAGTACTTC. Amino acids: CASSLTASPPETQYF.

The chain uses TRBV7-9 and TRBJ2-3; TRBD1 aligns across 7 bases. The CDR3 totals 15 residues. After removal of 1 base from V and 4 bases from J, the junction contained 5 bases not matched to a gene. CDR1 and CDR2 (germline): SEHNR, FQNEAQ (reference sequence). CDR3 bases: TGTGCCAGCAGCTTAGGAGGGGGCAAAGCAGATACGCAGTATTTT. It translates to CASSLGGGKADTQYF.

The CDR3 loop is CASSSDRLSYEQYF. The CDR3 DNA reads as TGTGCCAGCAGTTCGGACAGGTTGTCCTACGAGCAGTACTTC. The rearrangement uses TRBV11-2 and TRBJ2-7; TRBD1 matches 7 bases. With 6 bases clipped from V and 1 base from J, the junction kept 6 bases outside the gene matches. Germline lookup yields CDR1 SGHAT and CDR2 FQNNGV. This CDR3 spans 14 amino acids.

This clone was counted a single time. The chain employs TRBV7-3 and TRBJ2-5; TRBD2 aligns across 10 bases. Germline V CDR1 and CDR2: SGHTA, FQGTGA. Trimming cost V 5 bases and J 1 base; bases outside gene matches: 16. This CDR3 has 19 amino acids. The CDR3 sequence: CASSPSGGPSGGLQETQYF. DNA for the CDR3: TGTGCCAGCAGCCCATCCGGTGGGCCTAGCGGGGGCCTCCAAGAGACCCAGTACTTC.

The CDR3 DNA follows: TGTGCCAGCAGCTTAGTGTCAGGGGGCAAAGGCCAGCCCCAGCATTTT. Its translation is CASSLVSGGKGQPQHF. V and J are TRBV7-2 and TRBJ1-5, with 8 bases that match TRBD1. Per germline, CDR1 SGHTA and CDR2 FQGNSA. V lost 1 base, J lost 7 bases, and 9 bases stayed unmatched. The CDR3 consists of 16 residues. The full variable domain, completed using reference TRBV7-2 and TRBJ1-5, is GAGVSQSPSNKVTEKGKDVELRCDPISGHTALYWYRQSLGQGLEFLIYFQGNSAPDKSGLPSDRFSAERTGGSVSTLTIQRTQQEDSAVYLCASSLVSGGKGQPQHFGDGTRLSIL.

This sequence joins TRBV27 and TRBJ1-3, with D unclear. In germline, CDR1 is MNHEY, CDR2 SMNVEV (reference sequence). V lost 6 bases and J lost 0, with 6 bases in between. The CDR3 sequence is 13 residues long. For the CDR3, the DNA is TGTGCCAGCAGAATGAGCTCTGGAAACACCATATATTTT. Translating it yields CASRMSSGNTIYF.

The chain uses TRBV9 and TRBJ1-2; D remains ambiguous. Trimming removed 5 bases from V and 7 bases from J, with 15 bases in between. The germline V gene has CDR1 SGDLS and CDR2 YYNGEE. This CDR3 region has 13 residues. The CDR3 sequence: CASSVAVSRGYTF. CDR3 nucleotides: TGTGCCAGCAGTGTCGCCGTCAGTCGTGGCTACACCTTC.

This chain links TRBV25-1 with TRBJ2-5, with 10 bases fitting TRBD2. This CDR3 comprises 16 residues. Trimming at V came to 3 bases and at J to 5 bases, leaving 9 bases not matched to a gene. Germline lookup yields CDR1 MGHDK and CDR2 SYGVNS. Here the CDR3 reads CASSDLAGARSETQYF. CDR3 bases: TGTGCCAGCAGTGATCTAGCGGGGGCCCGATCCGAGACCCAGTACTTC.

The V call is TRBV30, the J call TRBJ1-1, with D possibly TRBD1 on 5 matching bases. Trimming cost V 5 bases and J 4 bases, with 14 bases left between them. Looked up from germline, CDR1 is GTSNPN and CDR2 is SVGIG (reference sequence). This CDR3 spans 13 amino acids. CDR3 in amino acids: CAWGPRASTEAFF. In DNA form, the CDR3 reads TGTGCCTGGGGCCCCAGGGCCAGCACTGAAGCTTTCTTT.